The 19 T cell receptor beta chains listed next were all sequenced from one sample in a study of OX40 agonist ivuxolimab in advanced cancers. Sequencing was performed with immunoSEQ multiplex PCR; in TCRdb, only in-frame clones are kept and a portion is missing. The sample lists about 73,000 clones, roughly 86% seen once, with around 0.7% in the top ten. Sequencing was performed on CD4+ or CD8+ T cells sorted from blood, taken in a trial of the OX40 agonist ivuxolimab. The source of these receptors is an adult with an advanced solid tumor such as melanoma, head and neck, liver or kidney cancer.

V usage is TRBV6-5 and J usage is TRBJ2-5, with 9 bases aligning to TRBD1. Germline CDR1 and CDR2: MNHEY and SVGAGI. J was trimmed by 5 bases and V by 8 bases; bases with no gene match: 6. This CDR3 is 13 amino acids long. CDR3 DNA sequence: TGTGCCAGCCGTAATACAGGGGGCGAGACCCAGTACTTC. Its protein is CASRNTGGETQYF.

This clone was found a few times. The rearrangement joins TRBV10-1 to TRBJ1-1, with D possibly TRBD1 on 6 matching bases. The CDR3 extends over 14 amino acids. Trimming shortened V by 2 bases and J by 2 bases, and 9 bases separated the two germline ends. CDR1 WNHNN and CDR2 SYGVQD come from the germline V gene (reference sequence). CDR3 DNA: TGCGCCAGCAGTGAGGCGGGGGCTAACACTGAAGCTTTCTTT. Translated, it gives CASSEAGANTEAFF.

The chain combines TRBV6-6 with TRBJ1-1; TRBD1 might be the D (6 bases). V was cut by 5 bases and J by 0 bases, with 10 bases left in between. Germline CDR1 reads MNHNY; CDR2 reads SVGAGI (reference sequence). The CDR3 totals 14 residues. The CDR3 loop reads CASSKGGMNTEAFF. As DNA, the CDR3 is TGTGCCAGCAGTAAGGGGGGTATGAACACTGAAGCTTTCTTT.

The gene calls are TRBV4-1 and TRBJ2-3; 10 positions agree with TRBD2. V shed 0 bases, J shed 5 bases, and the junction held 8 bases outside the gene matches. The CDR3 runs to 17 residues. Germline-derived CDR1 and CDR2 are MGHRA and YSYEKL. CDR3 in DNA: TGCGCCAGCAGCCAAGAGTATGGGACTAGCGAAAAAGATACGCAGTATTTT. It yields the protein CASSQEYGTSEKDTQYF.

CDR3 bases: TGTGCCATGCAGCCGGGACAGGGGGCTCATGAGCAGTTCTTC. The encoded protein is CAMQPGQGAHEQFF. The chain uses TRBV10-3 and TRBJ2-1; 12 nucleotides line up with TRBD1. Germline CDR1 is ENHRY and CDR2 is SYGVKD. The CDR3 consists of 14 residues. Trimming took 9 bases from V and 8 from J; bases not matched to a gene: 8.

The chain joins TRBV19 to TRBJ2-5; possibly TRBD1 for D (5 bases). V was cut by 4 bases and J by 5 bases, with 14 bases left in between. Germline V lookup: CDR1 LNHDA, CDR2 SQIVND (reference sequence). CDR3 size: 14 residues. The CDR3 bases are TGTGCCAGTAGTAAGGCGAGGACACGGGAGACCCAGTACTTC. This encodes CASSKARTRETQYF.

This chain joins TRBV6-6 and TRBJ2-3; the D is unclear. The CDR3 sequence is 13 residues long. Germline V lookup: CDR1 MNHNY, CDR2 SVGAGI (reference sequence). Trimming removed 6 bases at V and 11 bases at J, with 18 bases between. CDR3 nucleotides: TGTGCCAGCAGCCGCGTCGGAACCTTGTGGCAGTATTTT. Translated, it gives CASSRVGTLWQYF.

The CDR3 sequence: CASSVGPQGTGNTIYF. The CDR3 DNA sequence: TGTGCCAGCAGCGTAGGACCTCAGGGGACTGGAAACACCATATATTTT. The V gene is TRBV9, the J gene TRBJ1-3, with a weak D call TRBD1 (6 bases). CDR3 length: 16 residues. Per the germline V gene, CDR1 is SGDLS and CDR2 is YYNGEE. The germline V and J ends were trimmed by 0 bases and 2 bases, with 12 bases remaining between them.

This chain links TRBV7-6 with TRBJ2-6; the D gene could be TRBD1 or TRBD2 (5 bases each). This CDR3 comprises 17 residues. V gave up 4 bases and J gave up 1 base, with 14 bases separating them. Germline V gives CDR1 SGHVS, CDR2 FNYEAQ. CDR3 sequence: CASSSGPAPSGANVLTF. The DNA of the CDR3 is TGTGCCAGCAGCTCGGGACCTGCCCCTTCTGGGGCCAACGTCCTGACTTTC.

The CDR3: CASSVPGSWNTEAFF. CDR3 nucleotides: TGTGCCAGCAGTGTGCCTGGTTCATGGAACACTGAAGCTTTCTTT. The rearrangement links TRBV6-1 to TRBJ1-1; D remains ambiguous. The CDR3 covers 15 residues. The V end was cut by 4 bases, the J end by 1 base, with 13 bases between. In germline, CDR1 is MNHNS, CDR2 SASEGT.

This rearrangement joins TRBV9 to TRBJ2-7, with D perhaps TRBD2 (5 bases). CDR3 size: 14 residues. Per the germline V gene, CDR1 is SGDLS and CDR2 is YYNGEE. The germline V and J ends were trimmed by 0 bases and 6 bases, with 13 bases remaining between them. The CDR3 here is CASSVGLALGEQYF. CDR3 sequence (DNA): TGTGCCAGCAGCGTAGGCCTAGCCCTTGGCGAGCAGTACTTC. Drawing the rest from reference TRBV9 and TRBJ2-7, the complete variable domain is DSGVTQTPKHLITATGQRVTLRCSPRSGDLSVYWYQQSLDQGLQFLIQYYNGEERAKGNILERFSAQQFPDLHSELNLSSLELGDSALYFCASSVGLALGEQYFGPGTRLTVT.

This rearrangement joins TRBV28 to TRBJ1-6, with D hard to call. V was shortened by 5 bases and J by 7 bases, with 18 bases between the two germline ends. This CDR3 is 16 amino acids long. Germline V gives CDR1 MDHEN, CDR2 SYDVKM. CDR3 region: CASSPTEGLRNSPLHF. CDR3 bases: TGTGCCAGCAGTCCTACAGAAGGTCTAAGGAATTCACCCCTCCACTTT.

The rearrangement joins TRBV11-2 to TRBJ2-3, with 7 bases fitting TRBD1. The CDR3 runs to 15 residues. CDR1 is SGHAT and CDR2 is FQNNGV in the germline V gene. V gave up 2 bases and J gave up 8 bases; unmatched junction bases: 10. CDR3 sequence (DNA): TGTGCCAGCAGCTTAAAGGGGACAGCCGTTGTTACGCAGTATTTT. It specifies CASSLKGTAVVTQYF.

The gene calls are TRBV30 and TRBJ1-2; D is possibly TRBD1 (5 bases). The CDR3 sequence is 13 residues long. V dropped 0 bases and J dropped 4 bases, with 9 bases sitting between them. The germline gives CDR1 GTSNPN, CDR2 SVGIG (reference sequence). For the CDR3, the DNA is TGTGCCTGGAGTGTACGAGGGGTCTATGGCTACACCTTC. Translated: CAWSVRGVYGYTF.

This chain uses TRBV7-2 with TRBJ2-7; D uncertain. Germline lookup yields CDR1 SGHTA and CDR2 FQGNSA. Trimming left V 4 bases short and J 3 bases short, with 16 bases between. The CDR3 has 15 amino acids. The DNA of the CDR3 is TGTGCCAGCAGCTCTCCCCCGGGCAGAATCTACGAGCAGTACTTC. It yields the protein CASSSPPGRIYEQYF.

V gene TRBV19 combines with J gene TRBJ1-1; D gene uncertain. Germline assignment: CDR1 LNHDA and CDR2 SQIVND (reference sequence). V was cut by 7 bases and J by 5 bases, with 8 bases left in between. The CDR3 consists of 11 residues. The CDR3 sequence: CASKWRTEAFF. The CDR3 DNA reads TGTGCCAGTAAGTGGCGGACTGAAGCTTTCTTT.

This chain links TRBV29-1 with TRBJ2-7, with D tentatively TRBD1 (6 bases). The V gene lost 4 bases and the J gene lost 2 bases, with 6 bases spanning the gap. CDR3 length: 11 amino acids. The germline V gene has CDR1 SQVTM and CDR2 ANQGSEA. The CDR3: CSVGTAYEQYF. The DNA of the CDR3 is TGCAGCGTTGGGACAGCCTACGAGCAGTACTTC.

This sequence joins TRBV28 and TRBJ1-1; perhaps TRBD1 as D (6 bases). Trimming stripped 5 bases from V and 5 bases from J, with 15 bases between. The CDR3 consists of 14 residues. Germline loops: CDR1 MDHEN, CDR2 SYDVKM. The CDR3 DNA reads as TGTGCCAGCAGTAAACAGGGCAGGATGACTGAAGCTTTCTTT. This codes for CASSKQGRMTEAFF.

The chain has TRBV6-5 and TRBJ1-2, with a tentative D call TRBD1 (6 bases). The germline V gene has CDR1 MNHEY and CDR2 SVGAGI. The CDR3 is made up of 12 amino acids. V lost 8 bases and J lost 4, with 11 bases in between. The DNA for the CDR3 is TGTGCCAGCGAGGGGGGAGGCTATGGCTACACCTTC. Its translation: CASEGGGYGYTF.